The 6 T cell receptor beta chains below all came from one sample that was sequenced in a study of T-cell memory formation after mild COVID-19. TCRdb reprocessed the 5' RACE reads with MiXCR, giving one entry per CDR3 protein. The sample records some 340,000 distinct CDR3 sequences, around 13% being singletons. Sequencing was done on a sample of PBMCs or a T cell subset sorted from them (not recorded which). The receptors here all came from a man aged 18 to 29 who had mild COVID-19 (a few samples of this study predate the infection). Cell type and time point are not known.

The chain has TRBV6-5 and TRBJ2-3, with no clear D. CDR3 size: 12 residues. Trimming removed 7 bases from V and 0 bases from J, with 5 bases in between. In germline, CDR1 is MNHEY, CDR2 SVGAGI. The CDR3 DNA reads TGTGCCAGCAAAGACAGCACAGATACGCAGTATTTT. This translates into CASKDSTDTQYF.

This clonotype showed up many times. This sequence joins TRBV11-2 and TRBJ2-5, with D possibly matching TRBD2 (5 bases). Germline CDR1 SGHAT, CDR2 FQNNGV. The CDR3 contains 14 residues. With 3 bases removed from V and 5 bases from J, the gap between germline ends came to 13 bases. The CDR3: CASSLGGSGETQYF. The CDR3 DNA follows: TGTGCCAGCAGCTTGGGCGGGTCCGGGGAGACCCAGTACTTC. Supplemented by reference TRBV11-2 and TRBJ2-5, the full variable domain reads EAGVAQSPRYKIIEKRQSVAFWCNPISGHATLYWYQQILGQGPKLLIQFQNNGVVDDSQLPKDRFSAERLKGVDSTLKIQPAKLEDSAVYLCASSLGGSGETQYFGPGTRLLVL.

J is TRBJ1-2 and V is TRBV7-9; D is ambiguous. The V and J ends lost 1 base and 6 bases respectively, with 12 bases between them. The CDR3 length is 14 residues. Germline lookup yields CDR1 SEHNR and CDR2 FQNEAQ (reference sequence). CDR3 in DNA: TGTGCCAGCAGCTTAGGGGTGGCCCGGGATGGCTACACCTTC. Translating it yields CASSLGVARDGYTF.

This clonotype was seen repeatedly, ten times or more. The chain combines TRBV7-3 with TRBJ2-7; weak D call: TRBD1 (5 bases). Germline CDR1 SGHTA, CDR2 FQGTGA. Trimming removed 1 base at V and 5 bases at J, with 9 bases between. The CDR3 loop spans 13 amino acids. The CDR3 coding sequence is TGTGCCAGCAGCTTAATTCCCAGGGACGAGCAGTACTTC. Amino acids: CASSLIPRDEQYF.

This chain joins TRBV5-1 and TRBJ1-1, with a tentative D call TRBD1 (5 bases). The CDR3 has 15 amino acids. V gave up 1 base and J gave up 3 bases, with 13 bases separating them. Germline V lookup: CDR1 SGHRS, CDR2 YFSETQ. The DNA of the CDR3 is TGCGCCAGCAGCTTGTTAGGGAGGGACGACACTGAAGCTTTCTTT. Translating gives CASSLLGRDDTEAFF.

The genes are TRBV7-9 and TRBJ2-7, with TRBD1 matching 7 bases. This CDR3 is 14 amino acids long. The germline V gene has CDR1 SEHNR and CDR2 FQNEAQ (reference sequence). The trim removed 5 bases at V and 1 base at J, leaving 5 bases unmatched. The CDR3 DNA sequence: TGTGCCAGCAGCCTCGGGACAGAATCCTACGAGCAGTACGTC. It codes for CASSLGTESYEQYV.